This T cell receptor (beta chain) stems from a study of blood T cell repertoires in COVID-19. With 4 bases removed from V and 6 bases from J, the gap between germline ends came to 12 bases. This CDR3 comprises 13 residues. The germline gives CDR1 SGHTA, CDR2 FQGNSA. Clones were sequenced by immunoSEQ multiplex PCR, and TCRdb holds only the in-frame ones, with some missing. The profile covers fewer than 200,000 clones, with over 65% appearing a single time and 4.4% taken by the ten largest. This receptor was identified in a woman aged 45-65 years who had recovered from COVID-19. Sequencing input: PBMCs or T cells enriched from blood (not recorded which). The chain links TRBV7-2 to TRBJ1-2; D is unresolved. CDR3 nucleotides: TGTGCCAGCAGCTCAATAGTGGGCCATGGCTACACCTTC. It is translated as CASSSIVGHGYTF.